This T cell receptor (beta chain) was identified in a study of T cells after yellow fever vaccination. General study findings and limits: Clonotypes found in both CD4 and CD8 compartments made up a small share.

It was through 5'RACE template switching that TCR cDNA was made, with a universal primer site and UMIs added. A single record per CDR3 protein comes from TCRdb applying MiXCR to the 5' RACE reads. The table includes fewer than 500,000 distinct CDR3 sequences, approximately 18% detected once. The CDR3 spans 15 residues. CDR1 and CDR2 from the germline V gene are SGHRS and YFSETQ. The V gene end was trimmed by 4 bases and the J gene end by 1 base; junction bases not matched to a gene: 5. As to this clonotype: What it binds is not known.

This TCR was recovered from a man younger than 35 who received the YFV17D yellow fever vaccine. The sample consisted of PBMCs, taken before the yellow fever booster vaccination. V usage is TRBV5-1 and J usage is TRBJ2-1; 7 nucleotides line up with TRBD1. The CDR3 loop reads CASSATGQSYNEQFF. The CDR3 region has the DNA TGCGCCAGCAGCGCGACAGGGCAATCCTACAATGAGCAGTTCTTC.